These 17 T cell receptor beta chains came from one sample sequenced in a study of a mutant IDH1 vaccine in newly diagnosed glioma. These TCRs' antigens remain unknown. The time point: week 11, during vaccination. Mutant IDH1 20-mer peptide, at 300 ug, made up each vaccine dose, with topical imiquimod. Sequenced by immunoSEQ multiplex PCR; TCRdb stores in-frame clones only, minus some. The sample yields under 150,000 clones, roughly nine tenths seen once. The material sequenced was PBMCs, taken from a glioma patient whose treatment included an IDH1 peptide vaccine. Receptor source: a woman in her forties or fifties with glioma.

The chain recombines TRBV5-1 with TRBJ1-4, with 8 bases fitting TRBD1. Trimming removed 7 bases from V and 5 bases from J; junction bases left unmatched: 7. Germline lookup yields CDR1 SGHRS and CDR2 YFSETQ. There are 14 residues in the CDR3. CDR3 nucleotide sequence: TGCGCCAGCTGCCCAGGGGGCGGGAATGAAAAACTGTTTTTT. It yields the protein CASCPGGGNEKLFF.

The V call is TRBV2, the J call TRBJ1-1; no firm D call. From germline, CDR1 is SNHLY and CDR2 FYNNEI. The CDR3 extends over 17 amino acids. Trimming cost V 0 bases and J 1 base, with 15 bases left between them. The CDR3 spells CASSEAGLGWGNTEAFF. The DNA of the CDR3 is TGTGCCAGCAGTGAAGCTGGGCTTGGATGGGGGAACACTGAAGCTTTCTTT.

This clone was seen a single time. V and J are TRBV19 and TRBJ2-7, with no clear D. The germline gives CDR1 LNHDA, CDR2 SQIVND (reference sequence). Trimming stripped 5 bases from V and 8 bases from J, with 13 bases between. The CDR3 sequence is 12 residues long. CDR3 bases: TGTGCCAGTAGTCCGACACCATCCCAGCAGTACTTC. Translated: CASSPTPSQQYF. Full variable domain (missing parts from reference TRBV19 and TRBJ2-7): DGGITQSPKYLFRKEGQNVTLSCEQNLNHDAMYWYRQDPGQGLRLIYYSQIVNDFQKGDIAEGYSVSREKKESFPLTVTSAQKNPTAFYLCASSPTPSQQYFGPGTRLTVT.

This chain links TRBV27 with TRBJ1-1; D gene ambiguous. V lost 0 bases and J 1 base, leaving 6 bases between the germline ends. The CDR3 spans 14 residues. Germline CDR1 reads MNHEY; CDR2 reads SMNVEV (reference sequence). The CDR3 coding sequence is TGTGCCAGCAGTTTATCGCGGGGGAACACTGAAGCTTTCTTT. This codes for CASSLSRGNTEAFF.

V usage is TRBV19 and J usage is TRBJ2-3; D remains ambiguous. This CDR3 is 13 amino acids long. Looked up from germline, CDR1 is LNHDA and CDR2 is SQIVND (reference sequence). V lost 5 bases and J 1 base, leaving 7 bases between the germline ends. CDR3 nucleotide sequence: TGTGCCAGTAGTCCCAGCGGCACAGATACGCAGTATTTT. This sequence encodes CASSPSGTDTQYF.

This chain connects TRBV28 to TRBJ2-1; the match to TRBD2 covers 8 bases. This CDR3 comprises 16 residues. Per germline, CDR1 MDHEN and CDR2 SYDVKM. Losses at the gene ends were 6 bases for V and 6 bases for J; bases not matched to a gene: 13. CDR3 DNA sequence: TGTGCCAGCAGACATCCGGGACTAGTTGCCGGCAATGAGCAGTTCTTC. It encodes CASRHPGLVAGNEQFF.

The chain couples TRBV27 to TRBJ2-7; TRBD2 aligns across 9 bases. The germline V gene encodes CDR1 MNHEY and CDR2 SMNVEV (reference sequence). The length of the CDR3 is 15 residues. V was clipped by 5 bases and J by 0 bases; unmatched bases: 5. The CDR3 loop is CASSVRLAASYEQYF. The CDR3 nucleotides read TGTGCCAGCAGTGTGCGACTAGCGGCCTCCTACGAGCAGTACTTC.

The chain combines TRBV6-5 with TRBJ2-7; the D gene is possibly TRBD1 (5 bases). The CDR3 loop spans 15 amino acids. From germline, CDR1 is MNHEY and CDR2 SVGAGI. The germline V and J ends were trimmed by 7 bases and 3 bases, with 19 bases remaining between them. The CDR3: CASTLKVGQGYEQYF. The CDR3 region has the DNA TGTGCCAGCACTCTAAAGGTGGGGCAGGGCTACGAGCAGTACTTC.

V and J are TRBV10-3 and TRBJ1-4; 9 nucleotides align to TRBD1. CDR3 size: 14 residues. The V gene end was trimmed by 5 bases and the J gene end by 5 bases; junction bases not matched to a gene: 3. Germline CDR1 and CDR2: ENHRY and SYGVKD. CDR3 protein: CAISLTGGNEKLFF. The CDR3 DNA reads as TGTGCCATCAGTCTTACAGGGGGCAATGAAAAACTGTTTTTT.

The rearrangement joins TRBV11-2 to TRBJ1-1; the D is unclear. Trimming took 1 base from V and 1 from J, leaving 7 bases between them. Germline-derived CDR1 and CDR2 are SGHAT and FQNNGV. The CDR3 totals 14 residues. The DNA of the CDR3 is TGTGCCAGCAGCTTAGTGACCAGGAACACTGAAGCTTTCTTT. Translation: CASSLVTRNTEAFF.

The CDR3 DNA follows: TGTGCCAGCAGTTTAGGGACCTCACAGGGGGCTGGTCAGCCCCAGCATTTT. Its protein is CASSLGTSQGAGQPQHF. The gene calls are TRBV28 and TRBJ1-5; 9 positions agree with TRBD1. Germline V gene sequence: CDR1 MDHEN, CDR2 SYDVKM. There are 17 residues in the CDR3. The J segment lost 6 bases and the V segment lost 2 bases, leaving 11 bases of the junction unmatched. Variable domain in full (rest from reference TRBV28 and TRBJ1-5): DVKVTQSSRYLVKRTGEKVFLECVQDMDHENMFWYRQDPGLGLRLIYFSYDVKMKEKGDIPEGYSVSREKKERFSLILESASTNQTSMYLCASSLGTSQGAGQPQHFGDGTRLSIL.

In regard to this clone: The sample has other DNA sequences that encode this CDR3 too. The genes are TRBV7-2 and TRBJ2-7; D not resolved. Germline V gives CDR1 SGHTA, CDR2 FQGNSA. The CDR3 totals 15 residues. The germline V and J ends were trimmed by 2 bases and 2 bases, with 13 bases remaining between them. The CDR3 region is CASSLSGSRAYEQYF. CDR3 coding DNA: TGTGCCAGCAGCTTATCGGGCTCTAGGGCCTACGAGCAGTACTTC.

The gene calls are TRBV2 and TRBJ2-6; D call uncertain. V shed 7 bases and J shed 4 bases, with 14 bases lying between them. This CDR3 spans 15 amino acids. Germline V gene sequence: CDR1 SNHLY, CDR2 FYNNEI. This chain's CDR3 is CASTTVGSGANVLTF. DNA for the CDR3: TGTGCCAGCACCACCGTAGGTTCAGGGGCCAACGTCCTGACTTTC.

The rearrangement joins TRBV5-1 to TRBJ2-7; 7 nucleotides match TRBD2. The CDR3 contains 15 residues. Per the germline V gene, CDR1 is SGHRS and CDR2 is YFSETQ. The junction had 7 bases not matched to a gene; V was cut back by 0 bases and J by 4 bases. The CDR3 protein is CASSLEGLAAYEQYF. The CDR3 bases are TGCGCCAGCAGCTTGGAAGGGCTAGCGGCTTACGAGCAGTACTTC.

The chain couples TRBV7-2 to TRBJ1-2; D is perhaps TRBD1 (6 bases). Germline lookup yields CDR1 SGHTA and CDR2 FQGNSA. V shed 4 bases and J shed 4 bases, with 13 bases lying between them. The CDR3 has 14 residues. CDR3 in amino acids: CASSYLQGGYGYTF. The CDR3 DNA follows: TGTGCCAGCAGCTACCTACAGGGAGGCTATGGCTACACCTTC.

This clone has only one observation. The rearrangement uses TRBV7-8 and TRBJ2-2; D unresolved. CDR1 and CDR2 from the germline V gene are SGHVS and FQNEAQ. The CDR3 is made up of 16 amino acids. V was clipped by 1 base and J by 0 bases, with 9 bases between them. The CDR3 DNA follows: TGTGCCAGCAGCTTAGAAGCCAGCCCGAACACCGGGGAGCTGTTTTTT. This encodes CASSLEASPNTGELFF.

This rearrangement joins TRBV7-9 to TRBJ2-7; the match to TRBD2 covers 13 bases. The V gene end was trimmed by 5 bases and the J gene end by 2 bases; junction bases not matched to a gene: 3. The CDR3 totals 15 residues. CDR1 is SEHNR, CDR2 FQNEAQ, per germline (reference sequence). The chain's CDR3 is CASSMGLAGPYEQYF. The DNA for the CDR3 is TGTGCCAGCAGCATGGGACTAGCGGGGCCCTACGAGCAGTACTTC.